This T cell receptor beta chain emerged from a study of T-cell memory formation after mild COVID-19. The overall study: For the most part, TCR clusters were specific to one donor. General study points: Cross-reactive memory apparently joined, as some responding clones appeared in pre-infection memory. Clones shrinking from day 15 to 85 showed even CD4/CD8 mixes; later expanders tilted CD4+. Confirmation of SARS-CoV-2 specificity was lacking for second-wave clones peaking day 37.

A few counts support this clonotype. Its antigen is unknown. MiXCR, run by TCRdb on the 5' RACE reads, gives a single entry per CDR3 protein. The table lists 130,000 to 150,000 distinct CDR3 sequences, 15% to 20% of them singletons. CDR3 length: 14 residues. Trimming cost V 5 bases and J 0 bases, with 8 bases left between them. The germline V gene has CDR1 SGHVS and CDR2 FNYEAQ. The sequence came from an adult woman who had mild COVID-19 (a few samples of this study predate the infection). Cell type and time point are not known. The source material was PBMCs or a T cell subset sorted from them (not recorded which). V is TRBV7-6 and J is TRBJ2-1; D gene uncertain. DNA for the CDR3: TGTGCCAGCAGCAAAAGCAACTCCTACAATGAGCAGTTCTTC. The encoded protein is CASSKSNSYNEQFF.